One sample yielded the 18 T cell receptor beta chains listed below, sequenced in a study of vaccination effects on CD4 cells after COVID-19. Isolation of CD4+ T cells took place after about nine days of culture. For these receptors, no antigen is known. Sequencing was performed with immunoSEQ multiplex PCR; in TCRdb, only in-frame clones are kept and a portion is missing. Among more than 30,000 clones, around 79% were seen once, and the ten largest hold over 2.5%. Specimen: CD4+ T cells from PBMCs cultured without peptide, collected before COVID-19 vaccination. All receptors derive from a human donor who received a COVID-19 vaccine.

A single count supports this clone. The chain employs TRBV4-1 and TRBJ2-3; 8 bases match TRBD1. The CDR3 extends over 17 amino acids. V was clipped by 0 bases and J by 4 bases; unmatched bases: 9. Germline CDR1 is MGHRA and CDR2 is YSYEKL. CDR3 loop: CASSQDLGGRGPDTQYF. The CDR3 nucleotides read TGCGCCAGCAGCCAAGATCTCGGTGGCAGGGGGCCAGATACGCAGTATTTT.

The genes are TRBV5-1 and TRBJ1-4, with 7 bases identical to TRBD1. The CDR3 runs to 15 residues. After removal of 1 base from V and 7 bases from J, the junction contained 7 bases not matched to a gene. Germline CDR1 reads SGHRS; CDR2 reads YFSETQ. The chain's CDR3 is CASSLLSDRAEKLFF. DNA for the CDR3: TGCGCCAGCAGCTTGCTGAGTGACAGGGCTGAAAAACTGTTTTTT. The full variable domain, with the rest looked up from reference TRBV5-1 and TRBJ1-4, is KAGVTQTPRYLIKTRGQQVTLSCSPISGHRSVSWYQQTPGQGLQFLFEYFSETQRNKGNFPGRFSGRQFSNSRSEMNVSTLELGDSALYLCASSLLSDRAEKLFFGSGTQLSVL.

The CDR3 sequence: CASSLMESTAGYTF. For the CDR3, the DNA is TGTGCCAGCAGCTTAATGGAGTCAACGGCTGGCTACACCTTC. The chain recombines TRBV7-8 with TRBJ1-2; D call uncertain. V lost 2 bases, J lost 7 bases, and 14 bases lay in between. CDR3 size: 14 residues. Per germline, CDR1 SGHVS and CDR2 FQNEAQ.

The rearrangement uses TRBV10-3 and TRBJ2-7; 9 positions agree with TRBD1. Germline CDR1 and CDR2: ENHRY and SYGVKD. V gave up 5 bases and J gave up 1 base; unmatched junction bases: 6. The CDR3 has 15 amino acids. The CDR3, as DNA: TGTGCCATCAGTCGCCAGGGGACAGGGTCCTACGAGCAGTACTTC. It is translated as CAISRQGTGSYEQYF.

This clone was recorded a few times. This chain joins TRBV3-1 (or the pseudogene TRBV3-2) and TRBJ1-5; D might be TRBD1 (5 bases). Trimming took off 0 bases at V and 4 bases at J, with 7 bases between the two ends. CDR1 and CDR2 from the germline V gene are LGHDT and YNNKEL (reference sequence). This CDR3 spans 14 amino acids. The CDR3 DNA sequence: TGTGCCAGCAGCCAAGATGGGGGTAATCAGCCCCAGCATTTT. Residues: CASSQDGGNQPQHF.

There are a few counts of this clone. V and J are TRBV7-3 and TRBJ2-5; no definite D call. CDR1 and CDR2 (germline): SGHTA, FQGTGA. The CDR3 length is 13 residues. V was pared by 5 bases and J by 1 base, with 8 bases between. CDR3 bases: TGTGCCAGCAGCCCTACCTCCCAAGAGACCCAGTACTTC. Its protein is CASSPTSQETQYF.

The rearrangement links TRBV7-9 to TRBJ2-1; TRBD2 matches 14 bases. Germline loops: CDR1 SEHNR, CDR2 FQNEAQ (reference sequence). After removal of 5 bases from V and 3 bases from J, the junction contained 3 bases not matched to a gene. The CDR3 covers 16 residues. The CDR3 region is CASSPGTSGSYNEQFF. CDR3 DNA: TGTGCCAGCAGCCCCGGGACTAGCGGGAGCTACAATGAGCAGTTCTTC.

The chain uses TRBV7-2 and TRBJ2-3; D gene uncertain. The CDR3 length is 12 residues. Germline V gives CDR1 SGHTA, CDR2 FQGNSA. V was shortened by 1 base and J by 7 bases, with 6 bases between the two germline ends. CDR3 protein: CASSLDGYTQYF. The CDR3 DNA reads TGTGCCAGCAGCTTAGATGGGTATACGCAGTATTTT.

The chain has TRBV19 and TRBJ1-2; D is undetermined. From germline, CDR1 is LNHDA and CDR2 SQIVND (reference sequence). The germline V and J ends were trimmed by 3 bases and 3 bases, with 11 bases remaining between them. The CDR3 contains 14 residues. The CDR3 spells CASSIARIDYGYTF. CDR3 in DNA: TGTGCCAGTAGTATCGCCAGGATCGACTATGGCTACACCTTC.

The chain combines TRBV5-4 with TRBJ2-2; D perhaps matches TRBD2 (5 bases). The CDR3 is 18 residues long. CDR1 is SGHNT and CDR2 is YYREEE in the germline V gene (reference sequence). Trimming took off 0 bases at V and 2 bases at J, with 17 bases between the two ends. CDR3 nucleotide sequence: TGTGCCAGCAGCTTGGGTCCGGGCGAGGGTACCAACACCGGGGAGCTGTTTTTT. Encoded protein: CASSLGPGEGTNTGELFF.

This chain uses TRBV3-1 (or the pseudogene TRBV3-2) with TRBJ1-3, with D possibly matching TRBD1 (5 bases). V was clipped by 10 bases and J by 0 bases, with 16 bases between them. Germline V gene data show CDR1 as LGHDT and CDR2 as YNNKEL (reference sequence). The CDR3 has 15 residues. The DNA of the CDR3 is TGTGCCACCACACGGACATCATTCTCTGGAAACACCATATATTTT. Its protein is CATTRTSFSGNTIYF.

The V call is TRBV19, the J call TRBJ1-1; 7 nucleotides match TRBD1. The junction had 4 bases not matched to a gene; V was cut back by 9 bases and J by 0 bases. Germline CDR1 and CDR2: LNHDA and SQIVND (reference sequence). CDR3 size: 13 residues. The CDR3 sequence: CASQDRLNTEAFF. In DNA form, the CDR3 reads TGTGCCAGCCAGGACAGGTTGAACACTGAAGCTTTCTTT.

The rearrangement uses TRBV5-1 and TRBJ2-5, with 8 nucleotides matching TRBD2. V shed 2 bases and J 2 bases; nucleotides not matched to a gene: 8. The CDR3 contains 16 residues. The germline V gene encodes CDR1 SGHRS and CDR2 YFSETQ. The CDR3 bases are TGCGCCAGCAGCTTCTCGGGGCGGGGGGCACAAGAGACCCAGTACTTC. Translation: CASSFSGRGAQETQYF.

The chain carries TRBV11-2 and TRBJ1-2, with D tentatively TRBD1 (6 bases). V was clipped by 4 bases and J by 14 bases, with 26 bases between them. This CDR3 is built from 15 residues. Per the germline V gene, CDR1 is SGHAT and CDR2 is FQNNGV. This CDR3 is CASSSLGGHYYGCTF. CDR3 nucleotide sequence: TGTGCCAGCAGCTCCCTCGGGGGACACTACTATGGCTGTACCTTC.

J is TRBJ1-5 and V is TRBV3-1 (or the pseudogene TRBV3-2); 9 bases are a match to TRBD1. CDR3 length equals 23 residues. With V trimmed by 4 bases and J by 2 bases, 27 bases remained unmatched. CDR1 is LGHDT, CDR2 YNNKEL, per germline (reference sequence). DNA for the CDR3: TGTGCCAGCAGCCCCCTTTCTCCGGACAGGGGCTCGGCACAACGTATATGCAATCAGCCCCAGCATTTT. Translated, it gives CASSPLSPDRGSAQRICNQPQHF.

J is TRBJ1-2 and V is TRBV5-1; 10 nucleotides match TRBD1. Trimming at V came to 0 bases and at J to 6 bases, leaving 5 bases not matched to a gene. CDR3 size: 15 residues. Germline V CDR1 and CDR2: SGHRS, YFSETQ. CDR3 bases: TGCGCCAGCAGCTTGGGACAGGGGGCCTCGGATGGCTACACCTTC. Translating gives CASSLGQGASDGYTF.

Only one count was recorded for this clone. The genes are TRBV28 and TRBJ2-7, with 9 bases identical to TRBD1. V dropped 6 bases and J dropped 2; count of bases not matched to a gene: 5. CDR3 length: 14 amino acids. Germline values: CDR1 MDHEN, CDR2 SYDVKM. For the CDR3, the DNA is TGTGCCAGCAGGGGGGACAGGGTGACCTACGAGCAGTACTTC. Translated: CASRGDRVTYEQYF. The complete variable domain, with remaining parts taken from reference TRBV28 and TRBJ2-7, reads DVKVTQSSRYLVKRTGEKVFLECVQDMDHENMFWYRQDPGLGLRLIYFSYDVKMKEKGDIPEGYSVSREKKERFSLILESASTNQTSMYLCASRGDRVTYEQYFGPGTRLTVT.

The chain carries TRBV5-6 and TRBJ1-3; D is perhaps TRBD1 (6 bases). Trimming stripped 0 bases from V and 2 bases from J, with 9 bases between. The CDR3 has 15 residues. CDR1 is SGHDT, CDR2 YYEEEE, per germline. Here the CDR3 DNA reads TGTGCCAGCAGCTTGGCCCCAGGGGCTGGAAACACCATATATTTT. Protein product: CASSLAPGAGNTIYF.